Each of the 30 T cell receptor beta chains below was sequenced from the same sample in a study of Ad26.COV2.S vaccination and SARS-CoV-2 variants. The sample's treatment: some 20 received Ad26.COV2.S at low or high dose, single or two shots; five or six received placebo; per-sample allocation not given. Following the first vaccine or placebo injection, samples were taken on day 63. Data came from immunoSEQ multiplex PCR; TCRdb stores just in-frame clones and leaves some out. The sample gives 300,000 to 400,000 clones, roughly nine tenths of which show up once; about 5% is in the top ten. The sample was peripheral blood, taken in a trial of Ad26.COV2.S vaccine versus placebo. Receptors originate from a person aged 18-60 years who received the Ad26.COV2.S COVID-19 vaccine or a placebo.

The chain joins TRBV6-5 to TRBJ2-7; D possibly matches TRBD1 or TRBD2 (5 bases each). V lost 5 bases and J lost 3, with 11 bases in between. The CDR3 consists of 13 residues. CDR1 and CDR2 from the germline V gene are MNHEY and SVGAGI. Written as DNA, the CDR3 is TGTGCCAGCAGTCCGGGACCCTTCTACGAGCAGTACTTC. This encodes CASSPGPFYEQYF.

The genes are TRBV18 and TRBJ2-3; D is tentatively TRBD1 or TRBD2 (5 bases each). CDR3 length: 14 amino acids. Germline lookup yields CDR1 KGHSH and CDR2 LQKENI. The germline V and J ends were trimmed by 0 bases and 2 bases, with 6 bases remaining between them. DNA for the CDR3: TGTGCCAGCTCACCACCGGGGACCACAGATACGCAGTATTTT. Amino acid sequence: CASSPPGTTDTQYF.

The chain combines TRBV30 with TRBJ1-3; D gene unclear. Trimming took off 3 bases at V and 0 bases at J, with 18 bases between the two ends. The CDR3 length is 17 residues. Germline V lookup: CDR1 GTSNPN, CDR2 SVGIG (reference sequence). CDR3 coding DNA: TGTGCCTGGAGAGAGACCCTCCTTAGGGACTCTGGAAACACCATATATTTT. Protein: CAWRETLLRDSGNTIYF. Using reference TRBV30 and TRBJ1-3 for the parts outside the CDR3, the full variable domain is SQTIHQWPATLVQPVGSPLSLECTVEGTSNPNLYWYRQAAGRGLQLLFYSVGIGQISSEVPQNLSASRPQDRQFILSSKKLLLSDSGFYLCAWRETLLRDSGNTIYFGEGSWLTVV.

This clone came up a few times. The junction departs from germline at one end; a sequencing error may be responsible. V gene TRBV9 combines with J gene TRBJ1-6, with unresolved D. The CDR3 covers 14 residues. Germline CDR1 and CDR2: SGDLS and YYNGEE. CDR3 in amino acids: CASSPSVDNSPLHF. CDR3 nucleotides: TGTGCCAGCAGCCCCTCGGTCGATAATTCGCCCCTCCACTTT.

The chain uses TRBV7-6 and TRBJ2-5; perhaps TRBD2 as D (5 bases). Looked up from germline, CDR1 is SGHVS and CDR2 is FNYEAQ. The CDR3 has 16 amino acids. Between the trimmed V and J ends, which lost 2 bases and 2 bases, there was a span of 15 bases. CDR3 residues: CASSLQDSGRQETQYF. The CDR3 region has the DNA TGTGCCAGCAGCTTACAGGACTCGGGGAGACAAGAGACCCAGTACTTC.

DNA for the CDR3: TGCGCCAGCACCCCATCGTCAGATACGCAGTATTTT. It specifies CASTPSSDTQYF. This chain uses TRBV10-1 with TRBJ2-3; no clear D gene. The germline V gene has CDR1 WNHNN and CDR2 SYGVQD (reference sequence). This CDR3 is built from 12 residues. The V end was cut by 7 bases, the J end by 4 bases, with 9 bases between.

The rearrangement uses TRBV13 and TRBJ1-1; no firm D call. Germline V CDR1 and CDR2: PRHDT, FYEKMQ (reference sequence). The CDR3 spans 14 residues. V was shortened by 2 bases and J by 2 bases, with 9 bases between the two germline ends. CDR3 amino acids: CASSLRGLNTEAFF. For the CDR3, the DNA is TGTGCCAGCAGCTTACGCGGTCTAAACACTGAAGCTTTCTTT.

A note on this clone: One end of the junction does not line up with germline, which may come from a read error. The chain combines TRBV24-1 with TRBJ1-1; D unresolved. The length of the CDR3 is 11 residues. Germline V gene lookup returns CDR1 KGHDR and CDR2 SFDVKD. The CDR3 nucleotides are TGTGCCACCAGAGATTACACTGAAGCTTTCTTT. It is translated as CATRDYTEAFF.

This rearrangement joins TRBV27 to TRBJ2-3; 9 bases line up with TRBD1. Germline assignment: CDR1 MNHEY and CDR2 SMNVEV (reference sequence). Unmatched junction bases numbered 11, after V lost 2 bases and J lost 2 bases. CDR3 size: 18 residues. This CDR3 is CASSLEVQGQGYTDTQYF. CDR3 DNA sequence: TGTGCCAGCAGTTTAGAGGTTCAGGGACAGGGATACACAGATACGCAGTATTTT.

The V call is TRBV7-9, the J call TRBJ2-3, with 7 bases fitting TRBD1. After removal of 5 bases from V and 2 bases from J, the junction contained 7 bases not matched to a gene. Germline V CDR1 and CDR2: SEHNR, FQNEAQ (reference sequence). CDR3 length: 15 residues. CDR3 loop: CASSPRDRDTDTQYF. The CDR3 DNA reads TGTGCCAGCAGCCCTCGTGACAGGGACACAGATACGCAGTATTTT.

As to this clone: Other DNA sequences in the same sample also yield this CDR3. The chain links TRBV18 to TRBJ1-1; D might be TRBD1 (5 bases). The germline V gene encodes CDR1 KGHSH and CDR2 LQKENI. V was cut by 2 bases and J by 0 bases, with 7 bases left in between. CDR3 size: 14 residues. The CDR3 DNA sequence: TGTGCCAGCTCACCAGACAGACTGAACACTGAAGCTTTCTTT. Translating it yields CASSPDRLNTEAFF. Based on the CDR3 plus reference TRBV18 and TRBJ1-1, the full variable domain is NAGVMQNPRHLVRRRGQEARLRCSPMKGHSHVYWYRQLPEEGLKFMVYLQKENIIDESGMPKERFSAEFPKEGPSILRIQQVVRGDSAAYFCASSPDRLNTEAFFGQGTRLTVV.

The chain links TRBV28 to TRBJ1-2; the match to TRBD1 covers 7 bases. After removal of 6 bases from V and 8 bases from J, the junction contained 12 bases not matched to a gene. Germline V lookup: CDR1 MDHEN, CDR2 SYDVKM. This CDR3 has 14 amino acids. The CDR3 sequence: CASRVLGTAQGYTF. CDR3 DNA: TGTGCCAGCAGGGTACTAGGGACAGCTCAGGGCTACACCTTC.

The chain carries TRBV2 and TRBJ1-1; D gene uncertain. Germline assignment: CDR1 SNHLY and CDR2 FYNNEI. V lost 4 bases, J lost 0 bases, and 12 bases lay in between. The CDR3 runs to 15 residues. Here the CDR3 reads CASSGSATMNTEAFF. In DNA, the CDR3 is TGTGCCAGCAGTGGGTCGGCTACTATGAACACTGAAGCTTTCTTT. Full variable domain (missing parts from reference TRBV2 and TRBJ1-1): EPEVTQTPSHQVTQMGQEVILRCVPISNHLYFYWYRQILGQKVEFLVSFYNNEISEKSEIFDDQFSVERPDGSNFTLKIRSTKLEDSAMYFCASSGSATMNTEAFFGQGTRLTVV.

This chain uses TRBV30 with TRBJ1-1, with unresolved D. V was trimmed by 5 bases and J by 6 bases, leaving 10 bases between them. The CDR3 covers 11 residues. The germline gives CDR1 GTSNPN, CDR2 SVGIG (reference sequence). The CDR3 DNA reads TGTGCCTGGGGGCGCAGTGCTGAAGCTTTCTTT. Translating it yields CAWGRSAEAFF.

This sequence joins TRBV10-2 and TRBJ1-4; no definite D call. Per the germline V gene, CDR1 is WSHSY and CDR2 is SAAADI. CDR3 length: 17 amino acids. Trimming cost V 2 bases and J 10 bases, with 23 bases left between them. CDR3 coding DNA: TGCGCCAGCAGTGAGATCCGGCTCTATGCAGCGGGTCGAAAACTGTTTTTT. Translation gives CASSEIRLYAAGRKLFF.

The table lists this clone with a count of one. V gene TRBV19 combines with J gene TRBJ2-1; D is uncertain. V lost 5 bases and J 10 bases, leaving 21 bases between the germline ends. CDR3 length: 15 amino acids. CDR1 LNHDA and CDR2 SQIVND come from the germline V gene (reference sequence). DNA for the CDR3: TGTGCCAGTAGTCCCCTCGTAGGAGCCTTCGGGGAGCAGTTCTTC. As protein: CASSPLVGAFGEQFF.

V is TRBV6-6 and J is TRBJ2-7, with D hard to call. Germline V CDR1 and CDR2: MNHNY, SVGAGI (reference sequence). The CDR3 has 15 amino acids. Trimming shortened V by 0 bases and J by 3 bases, and 12 bases separated the two germline ends. The CDR3 is CASSYSPGPVYEQYV. Here the CDR3 DNA reads TGTGCCAGCAGTTACTCACCGGGCCCTGTCTACGAGCAGTACGTC.

The chain has TRBV2 and TRBJ1-4; D is undetermined. V was trimmed by 6 bases and J by 7 bases, leaving 15 bases between them. CDR3 length: 14 amino acids. Germline V CDR1 and CDR2: SNHLY, FYNNEI. CDR3 amino acids: CASRPGSWGEKLFF. The CDR3 nucleotides are TGTGCCAGCAGACCGGGATCCTGGGGTGAAAAACTGTTTTTT.

This sequence joins TRBV5-4 and TRBJ1-4, with a tentative D call TRBD1 (6 bases). Germline CDR1 reads SGHNT; CDR2 reads YYREEE (reference sequence). This CDR3 is built from 13 residues. Trimming took 9 bases from V and 8 from J, leaving 17 bases between them. DNA for the CDR3: TGTGCCACCGCCCAGGGGACGGTCGAAAAACTGTTTTTT. Translation: CATAQGTVEKLFF.

This clone was counted between two and nine times. The rearrangement links TRBV13 to TRBJ2-7; 11 nucleotides match TRBD2. V lost 4 bases and J lost 3; bases outside the gene matches: 8. The CDR3 consists of 16 residues. Germline CDR1 and CDR2: PRHDT and FYEKMQ (reference sequence). CDR3 sequence reads: CASSWAAGLADYEQYV. CDR3 in DNA: TGTGCCAGCAGCTGGGCCGCGGGACTAGCGGACTACGAGCAGTACGTC.

The chain uses TRBV6-2 or TRBV6-3 and TRBJ2-5, with D hard to call. Germline assignment: CDR1 MNHEY and CDR2 SVGEGT. CDR3 length equals 13 residues. Trimming stripped 3 bases from V and 4 bases from J, with 9 bases between. The CDR3 region is CASSYLNPETQYF. CDR3 nucleotides: TGTGCCAGCAGTTATCTGAATCCAGAGACCCAGTACTTC.

The chain links TRBV12-3 or TRBV12-4 to TRBJ2-2; D is ambiguous. V was shortened by 2 bases and J by 5 bases, with 6 bases between the two germline ends. The CDR3 has 13 amino acids. The chain's CDR3 is CASSLYPTGELFF. Written as DNA, the CDR3 is TGTGCCAGCAGTTTATACCCTACCGGGGAGCTGTTTTTT.

The chain employs TRBV7-9 and TRBJ2-1; TRBD2 matches at 11 bases. The germline CDR1 and CDR2 sequences are SEHNR and FQNEAQ (reference sequence). V lost 2 bases and J lost 4; bases outside the gene matches: 1. This CDR3 region has 15 residues. CDR3 residues: CASSLTSGRYNEQFF. The CDR3, as DNA: TGTGCCAGCAGCTTAACTAGCGGGAGATACAATGAGCAGTTCTTC. Full variable domain (remainder filled in from reference TRBV7-9 and TRBJ2-1): DTGVSQNPRHKITKRGQNVTFRCDPISEHNRLYWYRQTLGQGPEFLTYFQNEAQLEKSRLLSDRFSAERPKGSFSTLEIQRTEQGDSAMYLCASSLTSGRYNEQFFGPGTRLTVL.

The chain carries TRBV5-1 and TRBJ2-5; D is perhaps TRBD2 (6 bases). There are 15 residues in the CDR3. Germline CDR1 reads SGHRS; CDR2 reads YFSETQ. V lost 0 bases and J lost 5, with 14 bases in between. In DNA form, the CDR3 reads TGCGCCAGCAGCTTGGAGGCGGGGTCAAGGGAGACCCAGTACTTC. Its translation is CASSLEAGSRETQYF.

This clone turned up a few times. The CDR3 DNA reads as TGCGCCAGCAGCCAAATAGGGGGAGTGAGCTCCTACAATGAGCAGTTCTTC. Protein product: CASSQIGGVSSYNEQFF. This sequence joins TRBV4-1 and TRBJ2-1, with D possibly matching TRBD1 (6 bases). This CDR3 is 17 amino acids long. Germline CDR1 and CDR2: MGHRA and YSYEKL. Trimming removed 2 bases at V and 0 bases at J, with 14 bases between.

V gene TRBV18 combines with J gene TRBJ2-7; no clear D. The germline V gene encodes CDR1 KGHSH and CDR2 LQKENI. The CDR3 is 13 residues long. Trimming shortened V by 0 bases and J by 6 bases, and 9 bases separated the two germline ends. The CDR3 DNA reads as TGTGCCAGCTCACCACCGTCCGAAGGCGAGCAGTACTTC. It yields the protein CASSPPSEGEQYF.

The chain links TRBV13 to TRBJ2-1, with D perhaps given as TRBD1 or TRBD2 (7 bases each). V dropped 5 bases and J dropped 0 bases, with 23 bases sitting between them. The CDR3 extends over 19 amino acids. The germline V gene encodes CDR1 PRHDT and CDR2 FYEKMQ (reference sequence). The CDR3 region has the DNA TGTGCCAGCAGCACACGACAGGGACTAACCTCAAGCTCCTACAATGAGCAGTTCTTC. This translates into CASSTRQGLTSSSYNEQFF.

The chain has TRBV7-9 and TRBJ1-4; D possibly corresponds to TRBD1 (6 bases). This CDR3 is 14 amino acids long. Trimming cost V 4 bases and J 5 bases, with 11 bases left between them. Germline V gene lookup returns CDR1 SEHNR and CDR2 FQNEAQ (reference sequence). Here the CDR3 reads CASSSSRGNEKLFF. The CDR3 DNA follows: TGTGCCAGCAGCTCCAGTAGGGGGAATGAAAAACTGTTTTTT.

This clone occurred once. The rearrangement uses TRBV6-2 or TRBV6-3 and TRBJ2-3, with unresolved D. The CDR3 is made up of 15 amino acids. Germline loops: CDR1 MNHEY, CDR2 SVGEGT. V gave up 4 bases and J gave up 0 bases, with 11 bases separating them. CDR3 DNA: TGTGCCAGCAGTTCCTCGGCCGTTAGCACAGATACGCAGTATTTT. Amino acid sequence: CASSSSAVSTDTQYF.

The chain couples TRBV6-5 to TRBJ1-2, with D maybe TRBD1 (6 bases). Germline V gene lookup returns CDR1 MNHEY and CDR2 SVGAGI. This CDR3 is built from 13 residues. V dropped 2 bases and J dropped 5 bases, with 9 bases sitting between them. The CDR3 region has the DNA TGTGCCAGCAGTTACGACAGGAGATATGGCTACACCTTC. It is translated as CASSYDRRYGYTF.